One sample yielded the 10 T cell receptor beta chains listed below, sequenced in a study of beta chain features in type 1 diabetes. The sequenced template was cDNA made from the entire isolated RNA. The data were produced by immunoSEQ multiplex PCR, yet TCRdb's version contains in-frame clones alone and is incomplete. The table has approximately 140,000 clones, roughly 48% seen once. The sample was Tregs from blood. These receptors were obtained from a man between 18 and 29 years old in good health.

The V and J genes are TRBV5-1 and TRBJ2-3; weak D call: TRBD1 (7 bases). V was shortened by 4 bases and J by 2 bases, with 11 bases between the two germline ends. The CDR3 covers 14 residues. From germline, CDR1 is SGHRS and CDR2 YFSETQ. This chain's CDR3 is CASSGGTVTDTQYF. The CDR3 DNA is TGCGCCAGCAGCGGCGGGACAGTCACAGATACGCAGTATTTT. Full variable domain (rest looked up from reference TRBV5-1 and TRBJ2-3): KAGVTQTPRYLIKTRGQQVTLSCSPISGHRSVSWYQQTPGQGLQFLFEYFSETQRNKGNFPGRFSGRQFSNSRSEMNVSTLELGDSALYLCASSGGTVTDTQYFGPGTRLTVL.

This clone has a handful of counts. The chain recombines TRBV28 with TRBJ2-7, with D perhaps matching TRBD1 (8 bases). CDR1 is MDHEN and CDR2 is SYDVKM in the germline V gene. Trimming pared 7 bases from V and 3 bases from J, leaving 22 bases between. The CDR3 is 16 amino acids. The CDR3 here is CASTVLGGTGNYEQYF. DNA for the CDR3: TGTGCCAGCACCGTCTTGGGGGGGACAGGCAACTACGAGCAGTACTTC.

As DNA, the CDR3 is TGTGCCAGCAGTCCTAGGACAGGTTCCACAGATACGCAGTATTTT. It yields the protein CASSPRTGSTDTQYF. V is TRBV2 and J is TRBJ2-3; 7 bases line up with TRBD1. Germline-derived CDR1 and CDR2 are SNHLY and FYNNEI. The V segment lost 5 bases and the J segment 2 bases; nucleotides outside the gene matches: 7. The CDR3 extends over 15 amino acids. The complete variable domain, with remaining parts taken from reference TRBV2 and TRBJ2-3, reads EPEVTQTPSHQVTQMGQEVILRCVPISNHLYFYWYRQILGQKVEFLVSFYNNEISEKSEIFDDQFSVERPDGSNFTLKIRSTKLEDSAMYFCASSPRTGSTDTQYFGPGTRLTVL.

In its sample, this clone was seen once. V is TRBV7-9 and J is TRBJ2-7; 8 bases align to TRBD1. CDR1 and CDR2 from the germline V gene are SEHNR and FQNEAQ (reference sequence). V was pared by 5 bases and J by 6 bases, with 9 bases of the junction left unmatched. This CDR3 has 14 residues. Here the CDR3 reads CASSLGQGSREQYF. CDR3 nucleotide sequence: TGTGCCAGCAGCCTCGGACAGGGTAGTCGCGAGCAGTACTTC.

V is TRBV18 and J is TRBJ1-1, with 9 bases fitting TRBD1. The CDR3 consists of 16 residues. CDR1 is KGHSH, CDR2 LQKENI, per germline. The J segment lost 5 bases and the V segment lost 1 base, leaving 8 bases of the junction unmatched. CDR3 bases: TGTGCCAGCTCACCACGAGGACAGGGGAGGAAGACTGAAGCTTTCTTT. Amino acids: CASSPRGQGRKTEAFF.

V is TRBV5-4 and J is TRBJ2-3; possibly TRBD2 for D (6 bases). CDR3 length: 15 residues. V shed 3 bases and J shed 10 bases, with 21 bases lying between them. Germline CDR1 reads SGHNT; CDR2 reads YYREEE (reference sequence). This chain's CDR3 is CASSSGLPRARSQYF. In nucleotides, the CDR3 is TGTGCCAGCAGCTCAGGACTACCTCGGGCTCGTTCGCAGTATTTT.

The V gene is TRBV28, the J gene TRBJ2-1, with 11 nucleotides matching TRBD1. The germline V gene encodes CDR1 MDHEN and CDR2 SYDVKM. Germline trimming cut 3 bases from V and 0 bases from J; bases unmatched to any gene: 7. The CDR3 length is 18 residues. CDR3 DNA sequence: TGTGCCAGCAGTTTGTCCGGACAGGGGGCCTTCTCCTACAATGAGCAGTTCTTC. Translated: CASSLSGQGAFSYNEQFF.

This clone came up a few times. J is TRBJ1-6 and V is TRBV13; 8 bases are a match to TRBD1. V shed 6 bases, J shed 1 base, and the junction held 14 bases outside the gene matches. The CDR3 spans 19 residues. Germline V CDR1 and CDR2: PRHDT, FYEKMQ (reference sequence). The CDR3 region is CASRSTTGELLSYNSPLHF. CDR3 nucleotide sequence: TGTGCCAGCAGATCGACGACAGGGGAGCTTTTGTCCTATAATTCACCCCTCCACTTT.

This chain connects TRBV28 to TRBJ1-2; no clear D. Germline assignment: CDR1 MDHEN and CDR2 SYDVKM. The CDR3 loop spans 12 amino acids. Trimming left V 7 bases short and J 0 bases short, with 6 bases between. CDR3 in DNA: TGTGCCAGCAATCCAGCTAACTATGGCTACACCTTC. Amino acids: CASNPANYGYTF.

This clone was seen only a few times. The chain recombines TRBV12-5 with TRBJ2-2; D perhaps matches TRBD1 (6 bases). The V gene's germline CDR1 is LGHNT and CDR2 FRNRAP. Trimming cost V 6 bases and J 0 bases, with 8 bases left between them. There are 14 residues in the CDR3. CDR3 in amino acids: CASGRTANTGELFF. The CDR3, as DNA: TGTGCTAGTGGCAGGACAGCGAACACCGGGGAGCTGTTTTTT.